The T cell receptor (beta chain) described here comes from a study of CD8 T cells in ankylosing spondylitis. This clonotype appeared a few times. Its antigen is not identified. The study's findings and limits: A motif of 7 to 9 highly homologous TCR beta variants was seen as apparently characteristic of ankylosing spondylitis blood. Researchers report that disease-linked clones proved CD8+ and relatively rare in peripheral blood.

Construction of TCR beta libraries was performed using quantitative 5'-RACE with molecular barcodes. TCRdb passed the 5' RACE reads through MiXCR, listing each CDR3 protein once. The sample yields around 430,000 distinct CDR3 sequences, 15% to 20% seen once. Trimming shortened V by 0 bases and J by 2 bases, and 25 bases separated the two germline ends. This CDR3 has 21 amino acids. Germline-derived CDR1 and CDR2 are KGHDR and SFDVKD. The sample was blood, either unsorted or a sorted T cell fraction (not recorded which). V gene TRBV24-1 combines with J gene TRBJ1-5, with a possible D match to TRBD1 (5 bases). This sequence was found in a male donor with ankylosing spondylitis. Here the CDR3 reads CATSDLPVKGGGRVCNQPQHF. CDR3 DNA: TGTGCCACCAGTGATTTGCCGGTCAAGGGTGGGGGTAGGGTTTGCAATCAGCCCCAGCATTTT.